The source of this T cell receptor (beta chain) is a study of neurological immune-mediated disorders. There are many counts of this clonotype. V shed 4 bases, J shed 5 bases, and the junction held 10 bases outside the gene matches. The CDR3 has 17 amino acids. CDR1 and CDR2 from the germline V gene are KGHDR and SFDVKD. Each CDR3 protein gets one entry after TCRdb re-called the 5' RACE reads with MiXCR. The data show 90,000 to 100,000 distinct CDR3 sequences, with about 3.8% seen just once and 5% to 6.5% held by the top ten. The sequence was obtained from a woman between 18 and 30 years old with multiple sclerosis. V is TRBV24-1 and J is TRBJ2-2, with 9 bases lining up with TRBD1. The sequenced sample consisted of PBMCs. CDR3 in DNA: TGTGCCACCAGTGACGACTCCGGGACAGGGCGTACCGGGGAGCTGTTTTTT. It encodes CATSDDSGTGRTGELFF.